A selection of T cell receptor beta chains follows, all from one sample in a study of a mutant IDH1 vaccine in newly diagnosed glioma. TCRdb's copy holds only in-frame clones and misses some; the assay was immunoSEQ multiplex PCR. The sample contains around 41,000 clones, approximately 92% of which appear only once. What these receptors recognize is not known. Sample: PBMCs, taken from a glioma patient whose treatment included an IDH1 peptide vaccine. The source of these receptors is a man aged 35 to 55 with glioma. CDR3s include the opening cysteine and the closing phenylalanine or tryptophan. The D gene is left open where the match is weak. Clone size is given for some rows only: seen once, a few or many times, or a class if the clone is expanded.

clone size,D gene,V gene,J gene,CDR3 length,CDR3 DNA,CDR3 protein
NA,TRBD1,TRBV19,TRBJ1-5,15,TGTGCCTCAAACCTCCTGGACAGGGGTGGTCAGCCCCAGCATTTT,CASNLLDRGGQPQHF
NA,NA,TRBV10-3,TRBJ2-1,17,TGTGCCATCAGCATGGGGGGCGGTGCCAGCTCCTACAATGAGCAGTTCTTC,CAISMGGGASSYNEQFF
NA,TRBD2,TRBV5-1,TRBJ2-1,17,TGCGCCAGCAGCTCCACCGGGACTAGCAGGTCCTACAATGAGCAGTTCTTC,CASSSTGTSRSYNEQFF
NA,NA,TRBV5-6,TRBJ2-2,14,TGTGCCAGCAGTCCTACAGCAAACACCGGGGAGCTGTTTTTT,CASSPTANTGELFF
NA,TRBD1,TRBV7-2,TRBJ1-2,16,TGTGCCAGCAGCTTCGTGGGGGGACAGGGGAATTCCGGCTACACCTTC,CASSFVGGQGNSGYTF
NA,NA,TRBV6-5,TRBJ2-1,16,TGTGCCAGCAGTTACTCTAGGGGCGATTCCTACAATGAGCAGTTCTTC,CASSYSRGDSYNEQFF
NA,NA,TRBV6-5,TRBJ1-2,15,TGTGCCAGCAGTTACCTTCCCTCCCCTAACTATGGCTACACCTTC,CASSYLPSPNYGYTF
NA,TRBD1,TRBV27,TRBJ1-1,14,TGTGCCAGCAGTTTAACAGGGGAGCACGCTGAAGCTTTCTTT,CASSLTGEHAEAFF
NA,TRBD2,TRBV19,TRBJ2-6,14,TGTGCCACCTCCGGGGGGTCTGGGATCAACGTCCTGACTTTC,CATSGGSGINVLTF
NA,TRBD1,TRBV5-8,TRBJ1-1,16,TGTGCCAGCAGCCCTAGGCCGAGGGGGCTGGGTACTGAAGCTTTCTTT,CASSPRPRGLGTEAFF
NA,TRBD1,TRBV9,TRBJ2-7,15,TGTGCCAGCAGCCGCTGGGGACAGGGGGCGGCCGAGCAGTACTTC,CASSRWGQGAAEQYF
NA,NA,TRBV23-1,TRBJ1-1,14,TGCGCCAGCCCCCTCGGGGACGGGAACACTGAAGCTTTCTTT,CASPLGDGNTEAFF
NA,NA,TRBV19,TRBJ1-5,15,TGTGCCAGTAGTATATCGGCAGGGGGCAATCAGCCCCAGCATTTT,CASSISAGGNQPQHF
NA,NA,TRBV11-2,TRBJ2-3,12,TGTGCCAGCAGCTCACTTGGGGATACGCAGTATTTT,CASSSLGDTQYF
NA,NA,TRBV10-3,TRBJ2-2,19,TGTGCCATCAGCGCCCAGTACGCCCGAGGTCTTTTGAGCACCGGGGAGCTGTTTTTT,CAISAQYARGLLSTGELFF
NA,TRBD1,TRBV9,TRBJ2-7,15,TGTGCCAGCAGCGTAGAGGGACAGGACTTCACGGAGCAGTACTTC,CASSVEGQDFTEQYF
NA,NA,TRBV11-2,TRBJ2-2,14,TGTGCCACCCGCCGGGCAGCTGGGCCCGGGGAGCTGTTTTTT,CATRRAAGPGELFF
NA,NA,TRBV18,TRBJ1-1,15,TGTGCCAGCTCACCACTTGGGGGAGGTAGCACTGAAGCTTTCTTT,CASSPLGGGSTEAFF
NA,NA,TRBV11-2,TRBJ2-3,14,TGTGCCAGCAGCATCCGCGGGGACACAGATACGCAGTATTTT,CASSIRGDTDTQYF
NA,TRBD1,TRBV6-6,TRBJ2-1,15,TGTGCCAGCAGGGGACAGGATGGTGTAAACAATGAGCAGTTCTTC,CASRGQDGVNNEQFF
few,TRBD1,TRBV28,TRBJ2-1,14,TGTGCCGGGGGCGGGACAGGGGGCTGGAATGAGCAGTTCTTC,CAGGGTGGWNEQFF
NA,TRBD1,TRBV5-1,TRBJ1-2,14,TGCGCCAGCAGCCCACGGACAGGGAACTATGGCTACACCTTC,CASSPRTGNYGYTF
NA,TRBD1,TRBV5-4,TRBJ1-1,14,TGTGCCAGCAGCGCGACCAGGGGGCTGACTGAAGCTTTCTTT,CASSATRGLTEAFF
NA,TRBD2,TRBV4-3,TRBJ2-3,15,TGCGCCAGCAGCCTGGGGGCTAGCGGGGTTTATACGCAGTATTTT,CASSLGASGVYTQYF
once,NA,TRBV18,TRBJ1-5,15,TGTGCCAGCTCACCGGGCGACAGCCACAATCAGCCCCAGCATTTT,CASSPGDSHNQPQHF
NA,NA,TRBV6-5,TRBJ1-2,15,TGTGCCAGCAGTTACTCTTCCGACAGGAACTATGGCTACACCTTC,CASSYSSDRNYGYTF
NA,NA,TRBV6-1,TRBJ1-1,14,TGTGCCAGCACCGCCCTCGGCAGTCATACTGAAGCTTTCTTT,CASTALGSHTEAFF
NA,NA,TRBV19,TRBJ2-5,13,TGTGCCAGTAGTAGAGGGACGGGAGAGACCCAGTACTTC,CASSRGTGETQYF
NA,NA,TRBV2,TRBJ1-5,14,TGTGCCAGCAGTGAAACTCGGGGCAATCAGCCCCAGCATTTT,CASSETRGNQPQHF
NA,NA,TRBV4-1,TRBJ2-1,17,TGCGCCAGCAGCCAAGCCGGAGGGTCGATCTTCTACAATGAGCAGTTCTTC,CASSQAGGSIFYNEQFF
NA,TRBD1,TRBV5-8,TRBJ1-6,15,TGTGCCAGCAGCTCGGGGGACAGGGGGCACTCACCCCTCCACTTT,CASSSGDRGHSPLHF
NA,NA,TRBV28,TRBJ1-2,12,TGTGCCAGCAGTTTGGAGCTGGGTGGCTACACCTTC,CASSLELGGYTF
NA,NA,TRBV7-6,TRBJ2-6,15,TGTGCCAGCAGACAAGGGAACTCTGGGGCCAACGTCCTGACTTTC,CASRQGNSGANVLTF
NA,TRBD2,TRBV5-1,TRBJ2-1,17,TGCGCCAGCAGCTTATCCACTAGCGGGAGGGGCTACAATGAGCAGTTCTTC,CASSLSTSGRGYNEQFF
NA,TRBD1,TRBV29-1,TRBJ1-4,14,TGCAGCGTTGAGTTACAGGGGGCCGGTGAAAAACTGTTTTTT,CSVELQGAGEKLFF
few,NA,TRBV28,TRBJ1-3,15,TGTGCCAGCAGTTTGGGCCTGAGCTCTGGAAACACCATATATTTT,CASSLGLSSGNTIYF
NA,TRBD2,TRBV5-1,TRBJ2-1,16,TGCGCCAGCAGCTTGGGGCTGTGGACTAGCGGCAATGAGCAGTTCTTC,CASSLGLWTSGNEQFF
NA,TRBD2,TRBV7-2,TRBJ2-7,15,TGTGCCAGCAGCTCGGCTAGCGGGCCCACCTACGAGCAGTACTTC,CASSSASGPTYEQYF
NA,NA,TRBV5-4,TRBJ2-3,12,TGTGCCAGCAGCGACGGGGCTGGGGCGCAGTATTTT,CASSDGAGAQYF
NA,NA,TRBV30,TRBJ1-5,12,TGTGCCTGGAGAATGGGCAATCAGCCCCAGCATTTT,CAWRMGNQPQHF